The subject of this entry is one T cell receptor (beta chain). Trimming left V 7 bases short and J 1 base short, with 17 bases between. This CDR3 region has 17 residues. Germline V gene data show CDR1 as SNHLY and CDR2 as FYNNEI. The data were obtained in a study of cytomegalovirus exposure and HLA in healthy donors. Repertoires were generated with immunoSEQ multiplex PCR, while TCRdb's copy carries only in-frame clones and drops some. The table records 150,000 to 160,000 clones, roughly 90% of them present only once. The sequence derives from a man younger than 35 in good health and CMV-seropositive. Material: PBMCs. This chain joins TRBV2 and TRBJ2-6; no clear D gene. The CDR3 here is CASTVFGVVSGANVLTF. The DNA for the CDR3 is TGTGCCAGCACAGTGTTTGGAGTGGTTTCTGGGGCCAACGTCCTGACTTTC.